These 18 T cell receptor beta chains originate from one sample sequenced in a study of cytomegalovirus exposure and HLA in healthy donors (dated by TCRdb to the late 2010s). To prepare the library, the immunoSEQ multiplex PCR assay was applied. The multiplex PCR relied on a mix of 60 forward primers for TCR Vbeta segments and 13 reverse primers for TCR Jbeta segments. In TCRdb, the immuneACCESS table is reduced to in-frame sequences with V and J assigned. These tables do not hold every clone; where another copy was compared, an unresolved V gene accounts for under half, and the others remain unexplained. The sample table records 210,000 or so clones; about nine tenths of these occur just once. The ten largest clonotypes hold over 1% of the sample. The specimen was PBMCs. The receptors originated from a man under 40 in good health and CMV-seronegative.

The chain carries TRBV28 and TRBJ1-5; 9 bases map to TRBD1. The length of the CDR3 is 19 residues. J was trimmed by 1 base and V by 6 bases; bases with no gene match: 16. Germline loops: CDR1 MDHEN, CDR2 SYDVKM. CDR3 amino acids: CASRRQPGQGSLSNQPQHF. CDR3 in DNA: TGTGCCAGCAGACGACAACCGGGACAGGGAAGTCTAAGCAATCAGCCCCAGCATTTT.

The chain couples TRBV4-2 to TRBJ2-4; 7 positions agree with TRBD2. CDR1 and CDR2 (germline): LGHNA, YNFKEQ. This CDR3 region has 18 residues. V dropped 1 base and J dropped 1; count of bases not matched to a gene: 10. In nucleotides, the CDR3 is TGTGCCAGCAGCCAAGTTGGAGGACTAGTTAAGGCCAAAAACATTCAGTACTTC. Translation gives CASSQVGGLVKAKNIQYF.

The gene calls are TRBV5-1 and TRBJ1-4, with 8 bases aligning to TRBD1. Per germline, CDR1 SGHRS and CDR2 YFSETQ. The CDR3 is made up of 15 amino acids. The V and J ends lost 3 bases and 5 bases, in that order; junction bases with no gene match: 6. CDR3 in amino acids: CASSYGRDRNEKLFF. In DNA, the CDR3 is TGCGCCAGCAGCTACGGCCGGGACAGGAATGAAAAACTGTTTTTT.

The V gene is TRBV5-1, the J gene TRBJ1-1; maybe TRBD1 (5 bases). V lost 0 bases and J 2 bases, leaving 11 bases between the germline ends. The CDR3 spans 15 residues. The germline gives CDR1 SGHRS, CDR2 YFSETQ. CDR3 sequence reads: CASSLGGGENTEAFF. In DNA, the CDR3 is TGCGCCAGCAGCTTGGGGGGAGGGGAAAACACTGAAGCTTTCTTT.

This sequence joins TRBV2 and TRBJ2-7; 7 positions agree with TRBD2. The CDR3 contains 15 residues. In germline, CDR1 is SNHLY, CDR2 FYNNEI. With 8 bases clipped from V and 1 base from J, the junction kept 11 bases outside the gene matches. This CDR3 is CASLGSGKGSYEQYF. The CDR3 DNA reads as TGTGCCAGCCTGGGGAGCGGGAAAGGATCCTACGAGCAGTACTTC.

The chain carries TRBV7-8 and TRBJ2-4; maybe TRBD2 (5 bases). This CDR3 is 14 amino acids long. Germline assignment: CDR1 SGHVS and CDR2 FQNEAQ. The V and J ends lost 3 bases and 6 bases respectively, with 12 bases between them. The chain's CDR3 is CASSFGGGGNIQYF. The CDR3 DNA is TGTGCCAGCAGCTTTGGAGGAGGAGGAAACATTCAGTACTTC. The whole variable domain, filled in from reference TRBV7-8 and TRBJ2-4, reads GAGVSQSPRYKVAKRGQDVALRCDPISGHVSLFWYQQALGQGPEFLTYFQNEAQLDKSGLPSDRFFAERPEGSVSTLKIQRTQQEDSAVYLCASSFGGGGNIQYFGAGTRLSVL.

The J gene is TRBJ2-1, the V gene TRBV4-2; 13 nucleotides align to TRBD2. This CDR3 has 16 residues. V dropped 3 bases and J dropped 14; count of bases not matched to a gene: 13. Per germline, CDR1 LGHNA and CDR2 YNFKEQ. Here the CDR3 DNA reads TGTGCCAGCAGCCAGAAACTAGCGGGGGGGTACAATGGGGAGTTCTTC. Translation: CASSQKLAGGYNGEFF.

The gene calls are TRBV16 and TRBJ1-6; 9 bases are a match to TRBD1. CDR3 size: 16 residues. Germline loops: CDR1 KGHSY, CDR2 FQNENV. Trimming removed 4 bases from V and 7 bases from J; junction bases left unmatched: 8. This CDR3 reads CASSPRSGTGNSPLHF. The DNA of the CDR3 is TGTGCCAGCAGCCCACGATCAGGGACAGGGAATTCACCCCTCCACTTT.

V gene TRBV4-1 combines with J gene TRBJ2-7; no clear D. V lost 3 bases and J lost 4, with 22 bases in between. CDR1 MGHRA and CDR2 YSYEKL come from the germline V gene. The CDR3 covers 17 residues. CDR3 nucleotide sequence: TGCGCCAGCAGCCAGACGGCTAGTCAGCCTTCCTTTTACGAGCAGTACTTC. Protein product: CASSQTASQPSFYEQYF.

The CDR3 region has the DNA TGTGCCAGCAGTGAAAGGGACAGTAGCAATCAGCCCCAGCATTTT. As protein: CASSERDSSNQPQHF. This rearrangement joins TRBV2 to TRBJ1-5; TRBD1 matches at 7 bases. Germline loops: CDR1 SNHLY, CDR2 FYNNEI. The length of the CDR3 is 15 residues. The V and J ends lost 2 bases and 0 bases, in that order; junction bases with no gene match: 1.

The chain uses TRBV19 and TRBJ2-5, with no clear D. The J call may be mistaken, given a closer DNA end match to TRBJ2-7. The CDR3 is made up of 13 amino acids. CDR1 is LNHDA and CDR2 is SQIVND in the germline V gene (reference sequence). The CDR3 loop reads CASSIFPDYEQYF. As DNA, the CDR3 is TGTGCCAGTAGTATTTTCCCCGACTACGAGCAGTACTTC.

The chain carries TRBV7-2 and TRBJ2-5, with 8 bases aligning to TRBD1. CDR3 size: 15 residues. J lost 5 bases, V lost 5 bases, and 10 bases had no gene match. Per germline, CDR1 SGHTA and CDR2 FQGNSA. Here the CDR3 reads CASSPDRESQETQYF. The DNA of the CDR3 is TGTGCCAGCAGCCCGGACAGGGAGTCCCAGGAGACCCAGTACTTC.

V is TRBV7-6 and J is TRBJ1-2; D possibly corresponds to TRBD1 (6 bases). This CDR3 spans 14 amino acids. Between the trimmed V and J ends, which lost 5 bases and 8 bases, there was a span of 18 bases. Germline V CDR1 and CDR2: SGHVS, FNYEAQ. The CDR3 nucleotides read TGTGCCAGCAGCCTTCAGGACAGAGTGGGGGGCTACACCTTC. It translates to CASSLQDRVGGYTF.

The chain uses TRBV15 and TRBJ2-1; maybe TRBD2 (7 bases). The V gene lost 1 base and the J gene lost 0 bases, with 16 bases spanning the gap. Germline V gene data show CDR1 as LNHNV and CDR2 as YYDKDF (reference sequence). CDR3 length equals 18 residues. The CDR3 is CATSRGGGGTISYNEQFF. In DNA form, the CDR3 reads TGTGCCACCAGCAGAGGAGGGGGGGGGACTATCTCCTACAATGAGCAGTTCTTC.

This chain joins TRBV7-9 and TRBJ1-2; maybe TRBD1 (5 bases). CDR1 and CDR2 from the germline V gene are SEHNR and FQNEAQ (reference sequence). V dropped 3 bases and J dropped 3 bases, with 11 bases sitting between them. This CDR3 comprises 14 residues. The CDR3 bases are TGTGCCAGCAGCTTCCTAGGGGAAGACTATGGCTACACCTTC. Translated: CASSFLGEDYGYTF.

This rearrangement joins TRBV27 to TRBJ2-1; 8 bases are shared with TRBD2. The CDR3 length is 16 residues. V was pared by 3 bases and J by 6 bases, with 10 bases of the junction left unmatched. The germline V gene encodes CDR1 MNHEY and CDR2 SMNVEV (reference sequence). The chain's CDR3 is CASSFPPGLGTNEQFF. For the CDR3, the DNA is TGTGCCAGCAGTTTTCCTCCGGGACTAGGGACCAATGAGCAGTTCTTC.

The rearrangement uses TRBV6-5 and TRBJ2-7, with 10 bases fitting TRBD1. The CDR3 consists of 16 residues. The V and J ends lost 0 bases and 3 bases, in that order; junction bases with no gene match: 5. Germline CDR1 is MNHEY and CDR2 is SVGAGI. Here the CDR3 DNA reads TGTGCCAGCAGTTACTCGACGGGACAGGGGTTCTACGAGCAGTACTTC. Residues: CASSYSTGQGFYEQYF.

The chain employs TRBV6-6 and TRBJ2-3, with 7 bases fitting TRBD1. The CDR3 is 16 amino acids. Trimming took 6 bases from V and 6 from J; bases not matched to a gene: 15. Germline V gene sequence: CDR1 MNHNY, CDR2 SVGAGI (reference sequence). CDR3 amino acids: CASRPQGVGGRDTQYF. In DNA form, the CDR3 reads TGTGCCAGCAGACCCCAGGGGGTAGGGGGACGGGATACGCAGTATTTT.